These 19 T cell receptor beta chains were all obtained from the same sample, sequenced in a study of regulatory dendritic cells for organ transplantation. Clones were sequenced by immunoSEQ multiplex PCR, and TCRdb holds only the in-frame ones, with some missing. The sample has roughly 23,000 clones, less than 90% seen once. Their recognized antigens are unknown. Sorted T cells were CFSE-labeled and cultured roughly five days with allogeneic regulatory or mature dendritic cells at 1:10. The sequencing sample was made of naive CD4+ T cells from blood cultured with dendritic cells. Sample subset: CD45RA+ naive T cells. All receptors come from a human donor in good health.

This clone was recorded only once. The chain has TRBV19 and TRBJ2-3; no definite D call. V was shortened by 3 bases and J by 4 bases, with 11 bases between the two germline ends. This CDR3 has 14 residues. Looked up from germline, CDR1 is LNHDA and CDR2 is SQIVND (reference sequence). As DNA, the CDR3 is TGTGCCAGTAGTATCCAGCTACTCCCAGATACGCAGTATTTT. Encoded protein: CASSIQLLPDTQYF. The variable domain in full, completed from reference TRBV19 and TRBJ2-3, reads DGGITQSPKYLFRKEGQNVTLSCEQNLNHDAMYWYRQDPGQGLRLIYYSQIVNDFQKGDIAEGYSVSREKKESFPLTVTSAQKNPTAFYLCASSIQLLPDTQYFGPGTRLTVL.

The chain is built from TRBV7-8 and TRBJ2-3; D call uncertain. The CDR3 is 15 residues long. Germline V gives CDR1 SGHVS, CDR2 FQNEAQ. V was shortened by 5 bases and J by 7 bases, with 19 bases between the two germline ends. The CDR3 DNA reads as TGTGCCAGCAGCACGGACCCCGGGTTTTTGAATACGCAGTATTTT. As protein: CASSTDPGFLNTQYF. The entire variable domain, with the rest obtained from reference TRBV7-8 and TRBJ2-3, is as follows: GAGVSQSPRYKVAKRGQDVALRCDPISGHVSLFWYQQALGQGPEFLTYFQNEAQLDKSGLPSDRFFAERPEGSVSTLKIQRTQQEDSAVYLCASSTDPGFLNTQYFGPGTRLTVL.

The chain couples TRBV29-1 to TRBJ2-5; tentatively, D is TRBD2 (5 bases). CDR1 is SQVTM, CDR2 ANQGSEA, per germline. V was cut by 4 bases and J by 5 bases, with 14 bases left in between. The length of the CDR3 is 13 residues. The CDR3 DNA follows: TGCAGCGTTGCGATGAGGGTAATGGAGACCCAGTACTTC. Translated: CSVAMRVMETQYF.

This clone occurred a few times. This chain links TRBV9 with TRBJ1-2; tentative D call: TRBD1 (6 bases). The CDR3 covers 16 residues. Trimming removed 3 bases from V and 0 bases from J, with 15 bases in between. Germline CDR1 is SGDLS and CDR2 is YYNGEE. The CDR3 protein is CASSALDHRANYGYTF. The CDR3, as DNA: TGTGCCAGCAGCGCCCTGGACCACAGGGCTAACTATGGCTACACCTTC.

V is TRBV15 and J is TRBJ1-2; no firm D call. V lost 0 bases to trimming and J lost 7 bases, with 6 bases between them. The CDR3 length is 12 residues. Per the germline V gene, CDR1 is LNHNV and CDR2 is YYDKDF (reference sequence). CDR3 region: CATSRETFGYTF. CDR3 in DNA: TGTGCCACCAGCAGAGAGACCTTTGGCTACACCTTC.

This clone was counted only a few times. The chain employs TRBV7-6 and TRBJ2-5; D remains unclear. In germline, CDR1 is SGHVS, CDR2 FNYEAQ. The CDR3 contains 15 residues. Trimming pared 4 bases from V and 2 bases from J, leaving 14 bases between. The CDR3 loop reads CASSSMVGWQETQYF. DNA for the CDR3: TGTGCCAGCAGCTCGATGGTCGGGTGGCAAGAGACCCAGTACTTC.

The chain joins TRBV27 to TRBJ2-7; possibly TRBD2 for D (6 bases). Germline V gene data show CDR1 as MNHEY and CDR2 as SMNVEV (reference sequence). Trimming took 6 bases from V and 2 from J, leaving 20 bases between them. The CDR3 has 16 amino acids. CDR3 nucleotide sequence: TGTGCCAGCAGCTTCAAGGCGGGGAGTATAACCTACGAGCAGTACTTC. Protein sequence: CASSFKAGSITYEQYF.

The chain joins TRBV19 to TRBJ2-1; D gene ambiguous. Germline CDR1 and CDR2: LNHDA and SQIVND (reference sequence). V was pared by 4 bases and J by 5 bases, with 6 bases between. There are 12 residues in the CDR3. The CDR3, as DNA: TGTGCCAGTAGTACCGAAGACAATGAGCAGTTCTTC. Translated: CASSTEDNEQFF.

CDR3 residues: CASSLGTPGQYF. The CDR3, as DNA: TGTGCCAGCAGCTTGGGCACCCCCGGGCAGTATTTT. The rearrangement joins TRBV5-8 to TRBJ2-3; D not resolved. The V gene's germline CDR1 is SGHTS and CDR2 YDEGEE. The CDR3 consists of 12 residues. Trimming pared 0 bases from V and 11 bases from J, leaving 10 bases between. Full variable domain (rest looked up from reference TRBV5-8 and TRBJ2-3): EAGVTQSPTHLIKTRGQQATLRCSPISGHTSVYWYQQALGLGLQFLLWYDEGEERNRGNFPPRFSGRQFPNYSSELNVNALELEDSALYLCASSLGTPGQYFGPGTRLTVL.

J is TRBJ2-5 and V is TRBV5-8; TRBD1 matches at 8 bases. The V gene's germline CDR1 is SGHTS and CDR2 YDEGEE. The trim removed 3 bases at V and 5 bases at J, leaving 9 bases unmatched. The CDR3 spans 15 residues. DNA for the CDR3: TGTGCCAGCAGCTCCCGGACAGGGAGGTCGGAGACCCAGTACTTC. Translation gives CASSSRTGRSETQYF.

This chain connects TRBV28 to TRBJ1-1; D not certain. Deletions cut 6 bases from V and 11 bases from J, with 13 bases between. The germline V gene has CDR1 MDHEN and CDR2 SYDVKM. There are 11 residues in the CDR3. CDR3 sequence reads: CASSLGRQAFF. Here the CDR3 DNA reads TGTGCCAGCAGCTTAGGGAGGCAGGCTTTCTTT. The full variable domain, rest sourced from reference TRBV28 and TRBJ1-1, is DVKVTQSSRYLVKRTGEKVFLECVQDMDHENMFWYRQDPGLGLRLIYFSYDVKMKEKGDIPEGYSVSREKKERFSLILESASTNQTSMYLCASSLGRQAFFGQGTRLTVV.

The chain combines TRBV19 with TRBJ2-3; 8 bases align to TRBD1. Germline V gene lookup returns CDR1 LNHDA and CDR2 SQIVND (reference sequence). V was clipped by 9 bases and J by 2 bases; unmatched bases: 4. The CDR3 covers 13 residues. The DNA of the CDR3 is TGTGCCAGCTCCCAGGGGGCCACAGATACGCAGTATTTT. It is translated as CASSQGATDTQYF.

The chain joins TRBV27 to TRBJ2-1, with TRBD2 matching 10 bases. Germline CDR1 and CDR2: MNHEY and SMNVEV (reference sequence). V was pared by 3 bases and J by 4 bases, with 12 bases of the junction left unmatched. The CDR3 loop spans 18 amino acids. CDR3 coding DNA: TGTGCCAGCAGTTTCTCGGTTATAAGCGGGGGGGCTTACAATGAGCAGTTCTTC. The encoded protein is CASSFSVISGGAYNEQFF.

The rearrangement links TRBV2 to TRBJ2-3; D ambiguous. Germline V lookup: CDR1 SNHLY, CDR2 FYNNEI. Trimming took off 5 bases at V and 0 bases at J, with 9 bases between the two ends. CDR3 size: 14 residues. CDR3 sequence: CASSQETSTDTQYF. CDR3 nucleotide sequence: TGTGCCAGCAGTCAGGAAACTAGCACAGATACGCAGTATTTT. Complete variable domain (other parts from reference TRBV2 and TRBJ2-3): EPEVTQTPSHQVTQMGQEVILRCVPISNHLYFYWYRQILGQKVEFLVSFYNNEISEKSEIFDDQFSVERPDGSNFTLKIRSTKLEDSAMYFCASSQETSTDTQYFGPGTRLTVL.

The chain joins TRBV19 to TRBJ1-1, with 7 bases fitting TRBD1. The germline CDR1 and CDR2 sequences are LNHDA and SQIVND (reference sequence). The CDR3 spans 17 residues. V lost 5 bases and J lost 0; bases outside the gene matches: 12. The CDR3 bases are TGTGCCAGTAGTCGGTGGGGACAGACCAATATGAACACTGAAGCTTTCTTT. The encoded protein is CASSRWGQTNMNTEAFF.

The rearrangement joins TRBV4-2 to TRBJ2-5, with 9 bases fitting TRBD1. Germline V CDR1 and CDR2: LGHNA, YNFKEQ. The CDR3 length is 18 residues. Trimming removed 1 base from V and 5 bases from J; junction bases left unmatched: 14. The CDR3 sequence: CASSQGFDRGTLGETQYF. CDR3 nucleotide sequence: TGTGCCAGCAGCCAAGGCTTTGACAGGGGGACTTTAGGGGAGACCCAGTACTTC.

The V and J genes are TRBV5-8 and TRBJ1-5; possibly TRBD1 for D (6 bases). The length of the CDR3 is 16 residues. Looked up from germline, CDR1 is SGHTS and CDR2 is YDEGEE. Between the trimmed V and J ends, which lost 3 bases and 4 bases, there was a span of 17 bases. CDR3: CASSSRTFRGNQPQHF. The CDR3 DNA reads TGTGCCAGCAGCTCCCGGACGTTCAGGGGAAATCAGCCCCAGCATTTT.

This clone was detected once. The CDR3 protein is CASSLWGLNTEAFF. As DNA, the CDR3 is TGCGCCAGCAGCTTATGGGGTTTGAACACTGAAGCTTTCTTT. The chain combines TRBV5-1 with TRBJ1-1; no firm D call. Germline V gene data show CDR1 as SGHRS and CDR2 as YFSETQ. V lost 2 bases, J lost 0 bases, and 8 bases lay in between. This CDR3 has 14 residues.

The gene calls are TRBV29-1 and TRBJ2-3; D ambiguous. CDR1 is SQVTM and CDR2 is ANQGSEA in the germline V gene. The germline V and J ends were trimmed by 4 bases and 5 bases, with 19 bases remaining between them. The CDR3 extends over 15 amino acids. Here the CDR3 reads CSVVGFGRLRDTQYF. The CDR3 bases are TGCAGCGTTGTAGGCTTTGGTCGCTTAAGAGATACGCAGTATTTT.